The 20 T cell receptor beta chains below were found in one sample sequenced in a study of blood T cell repertoires in COVID-19 (dated by TCRdb to the early 2020s). The protocol used for the library was the immunoSEQ multiplex PCR assay. This immuneACCESS table, as held by TCRdb, lists in-frame sequences with V and J called but not all clones. Of the missing ones, under half trace to an unresolved V gene in checked studies; the others have no known cause. A total of about 170,000 clones appear in this sample, around 85% of them only once. 0.95% to 1.5% of the sample belongs to the ten largest clones. The sample taken for sequencing was peripheral blood. Receptors originate from a man aged 55 to 69 who had recovered from COVID-19.

The rearrangement joins TRBV20-1 to TRBJ1-1; maybe TRBD1 (5 bases). CDR1 is DFQATT, CDR2 SNEGSKA, per germline (reference sequence). The CDR3 spans 14 residues. V was cut by 3 bases and J by 4 bases, with 15 bases left in between. The CDR3 loop is CSASLGGSGTEAFF. CDR3 DNA sequence: TGCAGTGCTAGTCTTGGGGGGAGTGGCACTGAAGCTTTCTTT.

The gene calls are TRBV4-1 and TRBJ1-2; 7 nucleotides align to TRBD1. The CDR3 loop spans 14 amino acids. V was pared by 5 bases and J by 3 bases, with 6 bases of the junction left unmatched. Germline CDR1 is MGHRA and CDR2 is YSYEKL. This CDR3 is CASSSMTGHYGYTF. The CDR3 coding sequence is TGCGCCAGCAGCTCCATGACAGGGCACTATGGCTACACCTTC.

The gene calls are TRBV19 and TRBJ2-7, with 7 positions matching TRBD2. The germline CDR1 and CDR2 sequences are LNHDA and SQIVND (reference sequence). The CDR3 has 16 residues. The V segment lost 5 bases and the J segment 1 base; nucleotides outside the gene matches: 11. In DNA form, the CDR3 reads TGTGCCAGTAGTTTTAAACACGGCGGGGGTTCCTACGAGCAGTACTTC. This translates into CASSFKHGGGSYEQYF.

The chain combines TRBV5-4 with TRBJ2-1, with D tentatively TRBD2 (5 bases). CDR1 SGHNT and CDR2 YYREEE come from the germline V gene (reference sequence). Trimming cost V 0 bases and J 3 bases, with 13 bases left between them. CDR3 length: 16 amino acids. The CDR3 bases are TGTGCCAGCAGCTTGGCGGGTCGGGGTTTCTACAATGAGCAGTTCTTC. Its translation is CASSLAGRGFYNEQFF.

The J gene is TRBJ2-3, the V gene TRBV7-2; D may be TRBD2 (5 bases). In germline, CDR1 is SGHTA, CDR2 FQGNSA. CDR3 length: 15 residues. V lost 5 bases and J 2 bases, leaving 14 bases between the germline ends. This chain's CDR3 is CASSPRPGVTDTQYF. The CDR3 coding sequence is TGTGCCAGCAGCCCGAGGCCCGGGGTCACAGATACGCAGTATTTT. Full variable domain (remainder filled in from reference TRBV7-2 and TRBJ2-3): GAGVSQSPSNKVTEKGKDVELRCDPISGHTALYWYRQSLGQGLEFLIYFQGNSAPDKSGLPSDRFSAERTGGSVSTLTIQRTQQEDSAVYLCASSPRPGVTDTQYFGPGTRLTVL.

This clone was detected a few times. The genes are TRBV5-1 and TRBJ1-1, with TRBD1 as a possible D gene (5 bases). This CDR3 comprises 15 residues. The germline CDR1 and CDR2 sequences are SGHRS and YFSETQ. With 0 bases removed from V and 4 bases from J, the gap between germline ends came to 13 bases. CDR3: CASSLEGSAGTEAFF. CDR3 coding DNA: TGCGCCAGCAGCTTGGAGGGGTCAGCGGGCACTGAAGCTTTCTTT.

This clone occurred many times. J is TRBJ1-1 and V is TRBV5-4; 8 bases are a match to TRBD1. CDR3 length equals 15 residues. Per germline, CDR1 SGHNT and CDR2 YYREEE (reference sequence). Trimming removed 3 bases from V and 0 bases from J; junction bases left unmatched: 4. This chain's CDR3 is CASSSRTGLNTEAFF. The CDR3 region has the DNA TGTGCCAGCAGCTCCAGGACAGGGCTGAACACTGAAGCTTTCTTT.

V is TRBV5-1 and J is TRBJ1-4; 8 bases match TRBD1. J was trimmed by 8 bases and V by 4 bases; bases with no gene match: 10. This CDR3 has 15 residues. The germline gives CDR1 SGHRS, CDR2 YFSETQ. CDR3 coding DNA: TGCGCCAGCAGCCTGGAGACAGGGGTGAACGAAAAACTGTTTTTT. It yields the protein CASSLETGVNEKLFF.

In DNA form, the CDR3 reads TGTGCCAGCAGCCAAGATTTTGCGCAGGGCCACACGTATTTT. Translation gives CASSQDFAQGHTYF. The chain combines TRBV3-1 (or the pseudogene TRBV3-2) with TRBJ2-3; D is perhaps TRBD1 (5 bases). The CDR3 contains 14 residues. Germline CDR1 and CDR2: LGHDT and YNNKEL (reference sequence). Trimming pared 0 bases from V and 14 bases from J, leaving 18 bases between.

This chain joins TRBV5-1 and TRBJ2-5; no reliable D call. The CDR3 covers 12 residues. The V gene's germline CDR1 is SGHRS and CDR2 YFSETQ. V gave up 4 bases and J gave up 2 bases, with 6 bases separating them. The CDR3 coding sequence is TGCGCCAGCAGCCCCCAGCAAGAGACCCAGTACTTC. It translates to CASSPQQETQYF.

The genes are TRBV18 and TRBJ1-6; weak D call: TRBD1 (6 bases). With 5 bases removed from V and 0 bases from J, the gap between germline ends came to 11 bases. The germline V gene has CDR1 KGHSH and CDR2 LQKENI. The CDR3 totals 16 residues. The CDR3 sequence: CASSKDSSSYNSPLHF. DNA for the CDR3: TGTGCCAGCTCAAAGGACAGTAGCTCCTATAATTCACCCCTCCACTTT.

The rearrangement links TRBV19 to TRBJ1-5, with D unresolved. Germline lookup yields CDR1 LNHDA and CDR2 SQIVND (reference sequence). This CDR3 region has 13 residues. V lost 8 bases and J lost 8, with 16 bases in between. DNA of the CDR3: TGTGCCAGTCGAGGAGGGAATGTGGAGCCCCAGCATTTT. Translation gives CASRGGNVEPQHF.

The chain has TRBV7-9 and TRBJ1-4, with D possibly TRBD1 on 6 matching bases. The ends were cut back, 5 bases at V and 7 bases at J, with 20 bases in the middle. The CDR3 runs to 16 residues. Germline V gives CDR1 SEHNR, CDR2 FQNEAQ (reference sequence). The CDR3 is CASSPAARQAGEKLFF. DNA of the CDR3: TGTGCCAGCAGCCCGGCGGCGAGACAGGCGGGTGAAAAACTGTTTTTT.

The gene calls are TRBV7-9 and TRBJ1-2, with TRBD1 identical over 11 bases. CDR3 length: 15 residues. V lost 5 bases, J lost 8 bases, and 10 bases stayed unmatched. Germline CDR1 is SEHNR and CDR2 is FQNEAQ (reference sequence). CDR3 in amino acids: CASSAYGQGAQGYTF. CDR3 DNA: TGTGCCAGCAGCGCCTACGGACAGGGGGCGCAGGGCTACACCTTC. The variable domain in full, with the rest retrieved from reference TRBV7-9 and TRBJ1-2, is DTGVSQNPRHKITKRGQNVTFRCDPISEHNRLYWYRQTLGQGPEFLTYFQNEAQLEKSRLLSDRFSAERPKGSFSTLEIQRTEQGDSAMYLCASSAYGQGAQGYTFGSGTRLTVV.

The rearrangement joins TRBV9 to TRBJ2-3; 9 bases are shared with TRBD2. V shed 4 bases, J shed 4 bases, and the junction held 4 bases outside the gene matches. Germline CDR1 is SGDLS and CDR2 is YYNGEE. The length of the CDR3 is 14 residues. The CDR3 nucleotides are TGTGCCAGCAGCTTTAGCGGGGGCCCAGATACGCAGTATTTT. It specifies CASSFSGGPDTQYF. The whole variable domain, filled in from reference TRBV9 and TRBJ2-3, reads DSGVTQTPKHLITATGQRVTLRCSPRSGDLSVYWYQQSLDQGLQFLIQYYNGEERAKGNILERFSAQQFPDLHSELNLSSLELGDSALYFCASSFSGGPDTQYFGPGTRLTVL.

The CDR3 protein is CASSSGAGTGNTIYF. DNA for the CDR3: TGTGCCAGTAGTAGCGGGGCAGGGACTGGAAACACCATATATTTT. The chain couples TRBV19 to TRBJ1-3, with TRBD1 as a possible D gene (5 bases). From germline, CDR1 is LNHDA and CDR2 SQIVND (reference sequence). The V end lost 4 bases, the J end lost 2 bases, and 12 bases lay between the germline ends. The CDR3 extends over 15 amino acids.

Details on this clone: The junction departs from the called germline gene at one end, perhaps through a read error. The chain carries TRBV7-7 and TRBJ1-1; unclear D gene. Germline CDR1 SSHAT, CDR2 FNYEAQ (reference sequence). The CDR3 is 13 residues long. Here the CDR3 DNA reads TGTGCTAGCAGCCTCGACGGGAGCACTGAAGCTTTCTTT. This codes for CASSLDGSTEAFF.

The chain uses TRBV6-5 and TRBJ1-2; 7 nucleotides agree with TRBD1. V dropped 3 bases and J dropped 0; count of bases not matched to a gene: 4. Germline CDR1 is MNHEY and CDR2 is SVGAGI. This CDR3 is 15 amino acids long. CDR3: CASSYRDSSNYGYTF. The CDR3, as DNA: TGTGCCAGCAGTTATAGGGACAGCTCTAACTATGGCTACACCTTC.

The chain uses TRBV19 and TRBJ1-3; D remains unclear. Trimming cost V 3 bases and J 0 bases, with 3 bases left between them. The CDR3 extends over 13 amino acids. CDR1 is LNHDA, CDR2 SQIVND, per germline (reference sequence). Here the CDR3 DNA reads TGTGCCAGTAGTATTCGCTCTGGAAACACCATATATTTT. Translation: CASSIRSGNTIYF. The complete variable domain, with remaining parts taken from reference TRBV19 and TRBJ1-3, reads DGGITQSPKYLFRKEGQNVTLSCEQNLNHDAMYWYRQDPGQGLRLIYYSQIVNDFQKGDIAEGYSVSREKKESFPLTVTSAQKNPTAFYLCASSIRSGNTIYFGEGSWLTVV.

The chain combines TRBV5-8 with TRBJ2-7; TRBD1 agrees at 9 bases. The CDR3 extends over 14 amino acids. CDR1 is SGHTS, CDR2 YDEGEE, per germline. V lost 5 bases, J lost 3 bases, and 6 bases stayed unmatched. The CDR3 DNA is TGTGCCAGCAGACGGGACAGGGTGGGCTACGAGCAGTACTTC. It yields the protein CASRRDRVGYEQYF.